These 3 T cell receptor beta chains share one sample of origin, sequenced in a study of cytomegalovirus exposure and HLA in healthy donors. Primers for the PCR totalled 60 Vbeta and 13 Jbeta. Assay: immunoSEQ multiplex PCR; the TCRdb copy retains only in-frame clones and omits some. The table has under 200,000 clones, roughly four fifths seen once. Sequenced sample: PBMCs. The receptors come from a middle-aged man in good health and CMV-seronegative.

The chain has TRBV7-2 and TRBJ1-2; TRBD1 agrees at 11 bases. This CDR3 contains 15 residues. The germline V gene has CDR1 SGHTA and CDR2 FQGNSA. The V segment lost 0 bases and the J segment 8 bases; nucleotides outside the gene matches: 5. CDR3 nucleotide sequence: TGTGCCAGCAGCTTAGCGGGGACAGGGGGTCAGGGCTACACCTTC. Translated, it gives CASSLAGTGGQGYTF. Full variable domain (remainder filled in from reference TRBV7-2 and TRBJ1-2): GAGVSQSPSNKVTEKGKDVELRCDPISGHTALYWYRQSLGQGLEFLIYFQGNSAPDKSGLPSDRFSAERTGGSVSTLTIQRTQQEDSAVYLCASSLAGTGGQGYTFGSGTRLTVV.

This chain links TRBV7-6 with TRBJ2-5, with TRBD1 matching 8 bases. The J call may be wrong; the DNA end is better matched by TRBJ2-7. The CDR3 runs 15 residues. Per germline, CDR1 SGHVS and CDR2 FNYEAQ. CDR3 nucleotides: TGTGCCAGCAGCTTAGGGCAGGGGGCAGGGGGCGAGCAGTACTTC. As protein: CASSLGQGAGGEQYF.

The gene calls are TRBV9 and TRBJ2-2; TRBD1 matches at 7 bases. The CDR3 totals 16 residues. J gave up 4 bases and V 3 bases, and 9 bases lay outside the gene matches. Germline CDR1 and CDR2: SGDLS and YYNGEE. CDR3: CASSELQGQITGELFF. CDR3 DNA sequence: TGTGCCAGCAGCGAATTACAGGGGCAAATCACCGGGGAGCTGTTTTTT.